Below are 25 T cell receptor beta chains sequenced from a single sample in a study of cytomegalovirus exposure and HLA in healthy donors. The PCR made use of 60 Vbeta and 13 Jbeta primers. The data were produced by immunoSEQ multiplex PCR, yet TCRdb's version contains in-frame clones alone and is incomplete. The sample has some 180,000 clones, approximately 82% seen once. The specimen was PBMCs. These receptors were obtained from a girl aged 2 to 9 in good health and CMV-seropositive.

The chain recombines TRBV6-1 with TRBJ2-2, with a possible D match to TRBD1 (5 bases). The CDR3 runs 15 residues. In germline, CDR1 is MNHNS, CDR2 SASEGT. Trimming stripped 2 bases from V and 7 bases from J, with 14 bases between. The CDR3 bases are TGTGCCAGCAGTGAACGGGCAGGGCGAAACGGGGAGCTGTTTTTT. Its translation: CASSERAGRNGELFF.

The chain recombines TRBV5-1 with TRBJ1-2; 11 bases align to TRBD1. Per germline, CDR1 SGHRS and CDR2 YFSETQ. Trimming removed 4 bases from V and 3 bases from J; junction bases left unmatched: 5. The CDR3 length is 15 residues. CDR3 amino acids: CASSTGQGAHYGYTF. The CDR3 DNA is TGCGCCAGCAGCACTGGACAGGGGGCTCACTATGGCTACACCTTC.

The chain uses TRBV6-1 and TRBJ1-3, with D hard to call. Germline loops: CDR1 MNHNS, CDR2 SASEGT. The CDR3 sequence is 14 residues long. V gave up 6 bases and J gave up 0 bases, with 9 bases separating them. This chain's CDR3 is CASRVYSSGNTIYF. CDR3 bases: TGTGCCAGCAGGGTCTACAGCTCTGGAAACACCATATATTTT.

V gene TRBV7-9 combines with J gene TRBJ2-7; TRBD1 might be the D (5 bases). Trimming stripped 1 base from V and 4 bases from J, with 5 bases between. Per the germline V gene, CDR1 is SEHNR and CDR2 is FQNEAQ (reference sequence). The CDR3 has 12 amino acids. CDR3 sequence (DNA): TGTGCCAGCAGCTTAGGGACATACGAGCAGTACTTC. This gives the protein CASSLGTYEQYF.

The gene calls are TRBV15 and TRBJ2-3; 10 bases match TRBD1. The CDR3 consists of 15 residues. Looked up from germline, CDR1 is LNHNV and CDR2 is YYDKDF (reference sequence). V dropped 5 bases and J dropped 1; count of bases not matched to a gene: 3. The CDR3 sequence is CATSRTGGRTDTQYF. The CDR3 DNA reads TGTGCCACCAGCCGGACAGGGGGTCGCACAGATACGCAGTATTTT.

This clone was counted a few times. The V call is TRBV5-1, the J call TRBJ2-7, with 7 bases that match TRBD1. V lost 7 bases and J lost 2; bases outside the gene matches: 9. Germline assignment: CDR1 SGHRS and CDR2 YFSETQ. The CDR3 is 14 amino acids. CDR3 in amino acids: CASGTGVDAYEQYF. In DNA, the CDR3 is TGCGCCAGCGGAACAGGGGTTGATGCCTACGAGCAGTACTTC.

CDR3: CASSALEKGETQYF. CDR3 nucleotides: TGTGCCAGCAGTGCACTAGAAAAAGGAGAGACCCAGTACTTC. The genes are TRBV27 and TRBJ2-5; D may be TRBD2 (5 bases). The CDR3 is made up of 14 amino acids. CDR1 MNHEY and CDR2 SMNVEV come from the germline V gene (reference sequence). Trimming removed 5 bases from V and 4 bases from J, with 14 bases in between.

This chain connects TRBV5-6 to TRBJ1-1; TRBD1 is a possible D gene (6 bases). V lost 4 bases to trimming and J lost 2 bases, with 18 bases between them. The CDR3 runs 16 residues. Germline-derived CDR1 and CDR2 are SGHDT and YYEEEE. This CDR3 reads CASSKPETGGNTEAFF. The CDR3 bases are TGTGCCAGCAGCAAGCCCGAGACAGGAGGAAACACTGAAGCTTTCTTT. Supplemented by reference TRBV5-6 and TRBJ1-1, the full variable domain reads DAGVTQSPTHLIKTRGQQVTLRCSPKSGHDTVSWYQQALGQGPQFIFQYYEEEERQRGNFPDRFSGHQFPNYSSELNVNALLLGDSALYLCASSKPETGGNTEAFFGQGTRLTVV.

The CDR3 coding sequence is TGTGCCAGCAAACGGCGGAGGGACACTAATGAAAAACTGTTTTTT. Its protein is CASKRRRDTNEKLFF. The chain has TRBV6-5 and TRBJ1-4, with D possibly being TRBD1 (5 bases). The CDR3 extends over 15 amino acids. The ends were cut back, 7 bases at V and 2 bases at J, with 14 bases in the middle. CDR1 MNHEY and CDR2 SVGAGI come from the germline V gene.

This rearrangement joins TRBV13 to TRBJ2-2, with TRBD2 identical over 7 bases. V lost 1 base to trimming and J lost 7 bases; unmatched junction nucleotides: 6. CDR3 length: 15 amino acids. From germline, CDR1 is PRHDT and CDR2 FYEKMQ (reference sequence). The CDR3 loop reads CASSLVAGVNGELFF. The CDR3 DNA follows: TGTGCCAGCAGCTTAGTGGCGGGAGTTAACGGGGAGCTGTTTTTT.

V usage is TRBV20-1 and J usage is TRBJ1-2, with D uncertain. The V and J ends lost 6 bases and 5 bases respectively, with 7 bases between them. CDR3 length equals 10 residues. CDR1 and CDR2 from the germline V gene are DFQATT and SNEGSKA (reference sequence). The CDR3 region is CSAYEYGYTF. Written as DNA, the CDR3 is TGCAGTGCCTATGAATATGGCTACACCTTC.

The CDR3 DNA reads as TGCGCCAGCAGCCACGGACTCAGGGGATGGGGCTATGGCTACACCTTC. Encoded protein: CASSHGLRGWGYGYTF. The chain employs TRBV4-1 and TRBJ1-2; D possibly corresponds to TRBD1 (6 bases). V gave up 3 bases and J gave up 4 bases, with 18 bases separating them. The CDR3 contains 16 residues. Germline V gene data show CDR1 as MGHRA and CDR2 as YSYEKL.

This clone was found a few times. The chain links TRBV6-1 to TRBJ1-1; D is perhaps TRBD1 (5 bases). This CDR3 contains 15 residues. Germline CDR1 and CDR2: MNHNS and SASEGT. The germline V and J ends were trimmed by 4 bases and 0 bases, with 12 bases remaining between them. CDR3 DNA: TGTGCCAGCAGTGGACCGGACACCTTGAACACTGAAGCTTTCTTT. This encodes CASSGPDTLNTEAFF.

V is TRBV19 and J is TRBJ2-2, with D unresolved. CDR3 length: 13 amino acids. Trimming stripped 5 bases from V and 8 bases from J, with 12 bases between. Per the germline V gene, CDR1 is LNHDA and CDR2 is SQIVND (reference sequence). The CDR3 DNA follows: TGTGCCAGTAGTCTCCTGCAGTGGGGGGAGCTGTTTTTT. This sequence encodes CASSLLQWGELFF.

J is TRBJ2-2 and V is TRBV18; TRBD1 matches 7 bases. CDR3 length: 16 residues. Germline CDR1 KGHSH, CDR2 LQKENI. V was pared by 7 bases and J by 4 bases, with 12 bases of the junction left unmatched. CDR3 amino acids: CASLGAGTELTGELFF. The CDR3 nucleotides read TGTGCCAGCTTGGGCGCTGGGACAGAACTCACCGGGGAGCTGTTTTTT.

The chain couples TRBV2 to TRBJ2-1; TRBD1 matches at 9 bases. Germline CDR1 and CDR2: SNHLY and FYNNEI. V lost 7 bases and J lost 7; bases outside the gene matches: 8. The CDR3 spans 14 residues. The CDR3 region has the DNA TGTGCCAGCAAAAGGACAGGGGCGCGGAATGAGCAGTTCTTC. This encodes CASKRTGARNEQFF.

CDR3 DNA sequence: TGTGCCAGCAGCCAATCAGGGCTAGCGGGAGTCAGCACAGATACGCAGTATTTT. Its translation is CASSQSGLAGVSTDTQYF. The V call is TRBV16, the J call TRBJ2-3, with TRBD2 identical over 10 bases. The germline gives CDR1 KGHSY, CDR2 FQNENV. J gave up 0 bases and V 0 bases, and 6 bases lay outside the gene matches. The CDR3 has 18 residues.

J is TRBJ2-2 and V is TRBV7-7; TRBD1 matches 7 bases. The CDR3 extends over 14 amino acids. The V segment lost 5 bases and the J segment 6 bases; nucleotides outside the gene matches: 6. The germline gives CDR1 SSHAT, CDR2 FNYEAQ (reference sequence). CDR3 amino acids: CASSPDRPPGELFF. The CDR3 DNA is TGTGCCAGCAGCCCGGACAGGCCCCCCGGGGAGCTGTTTTTT.

The chain couples TRBV9 to TRBJ2-2; no definite D call. The CDR3 contains 13 residues. V lost 1 base and J lost 4, with 5 bases in between. Germline loops: CDR1 SGDLS, CDR2 YYNGEE. DNA of the CDR3: TGTGCCAGCAGCGTAAGGAGCACCGGGGAGCTGTTTTTT. This gives the protein CASSVRSTGELFF.

The V gene is TRBV19, the J gene TRBJ2-3, with TRBD1 matching over 9 bases. This CDR3 has 15 residues. Losses at the gene ends were 6 bases for V and 6 bases for J; bases not matched to a gene: 10. Germline CDR1 and CDR2: LNHDA and SQIVND (reference sequence). The CDR3 here is CASRPDRGLLDTQYF. The CDR3 DNA reads TGTGCCAGTAGGCCGGACAGGGGCCTGCTGGATACGCAGTATTTT.

V usage is TRBV28 and J usage is TRBJ1-1; 9 positions match TRBD1. The ends lost 4 bases at V and 5 bases at J; junction bases unmatched: 5. Germline values: CDR1 MDHEN, CDR2 SYDVKM. There are 14 residues in the CDR3. CDR3 loop: CASSSHRGRTEAFF. The CDR3 DNA follows: TGTGCCAGCAGTTCCCACAGGGGGCGGACTGAAGCTTTCTTT.

The genes are TRBV6-1 and TRBJ2-2; the D is unclear. CDR3 length: 14 amino acids. Trimming pared 2 bases from V and 2 bases from J, leaving 6 bases between. The V gene's germline CDR1 is MNHNS and CDR2 SASEGT. In nucleotides, the CDR3 is TGTGCCAGCAGTGAACTCAGAAACACCGGGGAGCTGTTTTTT. This encodes CASSELRNTGELFF.

CDR3 bases: TGTGCCAGCAGCTCTCGGGACAGGGTTATCGGTGAAGCTTTCTTT. Protein product: CASSSRDRVIGEAFF. The gene calls are TRBV7-9 and TRBJ1-1; TRBD1 aligns across 9 bases. Germline CDR1 SEHNR, CDR2 FQNEAQ (reference sequence). CDR3 length: 15 residues. The ends lost 4 bases at V and 7 bases at J; junction bases unmatched: 10.

The J gene is TRBJ2-1, the V gene TRBV5-1; D might be TRBD2 (7 bases). The ends were cut back, 4 bases at V and 0 bases at J, with 11 bases in the middle. The germline V gene encodes CDR1 SGHRS and CDR2 YFSETQ. The CDR3 loop spans 15 amino acids. The chain's CDR3 is CASSNAGASYNEQFF. CDR3 DNA: TGCGCCAGCAGCAACGCGGGGGCCTCCTACAATGAGCAGTTCTTC.

J is TRBJ1-3 and V is TRBV2, with D possibly TRBD1 on 6 matching bases. Trimming took off 8 bases at V and 6 bases at J, with 23 bases between the two ends. The length of the CDR3 is 16 residues. Germline CDR1 reads SNHLY; CDR2 reads FYNNEI. The CDR3 spells CASRGQRGQVKNTIYF. The CDR3, as DNA: TGTGCCAGCCGCGGACAGAGAGGGCAAGTAAAAAACACCATATATTTT.